The entry below describes one TCR beta chain. The antigen is undetermined. The 5'RACE method, run with constant-segment primers, produced TCR alpha and TCR beta cDNA libraries (carrying sample barcodes and UMIs). MiXCR was run by TCRdb on the 5' RACE reads, yielding one entry per CDR3 protein. The table lists hundreds of thousands of distinct CDR3 sequences, roughly 15% of them singletons. The source of the sample is a study of T-cell memory formation after mild COVID-19. On the study more broadly: For the most part, TCR clusters were specific to one donor. Notes on the study in general: The finding that pre-infection memory included some responding clones suggested that cross-reactive memory joined.

This CDR3 has 14 residues. Looked up from germline, CDR1 is SGDLS and CDR2 is YYNGEE. V was shortened by 0 bases and J by 4 bases, with 10 bases between the two germline ends. V and J are TRBV9 and TRBJ1-1; a possible D gene is TRBD1 (6 bases). Sequenced: PBMCs or a T cell subset sorted from them (not recorded which). The sequence derives from a man aged 18 to 30 who had mild COVID-19 (a few samples of this study predate the infection). Cell type and time point are not known. CDR3 protein: CASSVGGAATEAFF. For the CDR3, the DNA is TGTGCCAGCAGCGTAGGGGGGGCGGCCACTGAAGCTTTCTTT.